This TCR beta chain was sequenced for a study of cytomegalovirus exposure and HLA in healthy donors. The J segment lost 1 base and the V segment lost 4 bases, leaving 5 bases of the junction unmatched. From germline, CDR1 is SGHRS and CDR2 YFSETQ. The CDR3 sequence is 17 residues long. It was with 60 Vbeta and 13 Jbeta primers that the PCR ran. Only in-frame clones appear in the TCRdb table, and some are missing; sequencing was by immunoSEQ multiplex PCR. The sample lists 150,000 to 200,000 clones, 70% to 90% seen once, with roughly 1.8% in the top ten. Whole-study findings and limits: It is likely that the observed cluster of highly shared sequence variants was a sequencing artifact.

On this clone itself: Antigen unknown.

Sequenced input: PBMCs. This TCR was recovered from a woman aged 18-35 years in good health and CMV-seronegative. The J gene is TRBJ2-6, the V gene TRBV5-1, with 10 nucleotides matching TRBD1. CDR3 DNA: TGCGCCAGCAGCACTGACAGGGGGCTGTCTGGGGCCAACGTCCTGACTTTC. Protein: CASSTDRGLSGANVLTF. Supplemented by reference TRBV5-1 and TRBJ2-6, the full variable domain reads KAGVTQTPRYLIKTRGQQVTLSCSPISGHRSVSWYQQTPGQGLQFLFEYFSETQRNKGNFPGRFSGRQFSNSRSEMNVSTLELGDSALYLCASSTDRGLSGANVLTFGAGSRLTVL.